Listed here are 13 T cell receptor beta chains from one sample, sequenced in a study of identical twins. TCRdb fed the 5' RACE reads into MiXCR, producing one record per CDR3 protein. The table lists roughly 500,000 distinct CDR3 sequences, roughly a fifth of them singletons. The same sample was also studied in work on T cells expressing NK-cell markers.

Material: CD4+ T cells sorted from blood. The receptors were gathered from a woman in her late teens or twenties in good health.

The CDR3 reads CASSLGQFDYGYTF. DNA of the CDR3: TGCGCCAGCAGCTTGGGACAGTTTGACTATGGCTACACCTTC. The chain links TRBV5-1 to TRBJ1-2; maybe TRBD1 (5 bases). The CDR3 extends over 14 amino acids. The V gene lost 0 bases and the J gene lost 3 bases, with 9 bases spanning the gap. Germline CDR1 and CDR2: SGHRS and YFSETQ.

This clonotype was detected only a few times. The genes are TRBV7-9 and TRBJ2-3, with 9 bases fitting TRBD2. The trim removed 4 bases at V and 11 bases at J, leaving 4 bases unmatched. This CDR3 comprises 12 residues. Per germline, CDR1 SEHNR and CDR2 FQNEAQ (reference sequence). The CDR3 here is CASSSAGGRQYF. The CDR3 nucleotides are TGTGCCAGCAGCTCGGCGGGAGGGCGGCAGTATTTT.

The sample holds a few counts of this clonotype. The gene calls are TRBV12-3 or TRBV12-4 and TRBJ2-7, with D unclear. V was cut by 4 bases and J by 0 bases, with 16 bases left in between. This CDR3 has 16 residues. The DNA of the CDR3 is TGTGCCAGCAGTTCCTCCAGCGCGAGAGGCTCCTACGAGCAGTACTTC. Protein: CASSSSSARGSYEQYF.

The chain recombines TRBV4-3 with TRBJ2-1, with TRBD2 identical over 10 bases. Germline loops: CDR1 LGHNA, CDR2 YSLEER. CDR3 size: 16 residues. Trimming at V came to 0 bases and at J to 10 bases, leaving 9 bases not matched to a gene. The CDR3, as DNA: TGCGCCAGCAGCCAAGATCATCAGCGGGAGGGTGGGGAGCAGTTCTTC. Translated, it gives CASSQDHQREGGEQFF.

Only one count was recorded for this clonotype. The chain carries TRBV7-9 and TRBJ1-2; tentative D call: TRBD1 (5 bases). V dropped 1 base and J dropped 11 bases, with 8 bases sitting between them. The V gene's germline CDR1 is SEHNR and CDR2 FQNEAQ (reference sequence). The CDR3 has 11 residues. The CDR3 nucleotides read TGTGCCAGCAGCTTAGTGGGGCAGTACACCTTC. Its translation: CASSLVGQYTF.

The chain is built from TRBV5-1 and TRBJ2-3, with D hard to call. CDR3 length equals 13 residues. The V gene's germline CDR1 is SGHRS and CDR2 YFSETQ. V lost 3 bases and J 4 bases, leaving 9 bases between the germline ends. CDR3 sequence reads: CASSYPDADTQYF. The DNA for the CDR3 is TGCGCCAGCAGCTACCCAGACGCAGATACGCAGTATTTT.

This clonotype appeared a few times. The chain has TRBV10-3 and TRBJ2-1; TRBD2 matches at 8 bases. The CDR3 spans 14 residues. Germline CDR1 reads ENHRY; CDR2 reads SYGVKD. V shed 6 bases and J 3 bases; nucleotides not matched to a gene: 4. The CDR3 sequence is CAISSGGGYNEQFF. CDR3 nucleotide sequence: TGTGCCATCAGCAGCGGGGGCGGCTACAATGAGCAGTTCTTC.

About this clonotype: Given a much more abundant clone one base away, this may be a read error. The rearrangement uses TRBV12-3 or TRBV12-4 and TRBJ1-1; D remains unclear. V was cut by 7 bases and J by 6 bases, with 12 bases left in between. CDR3 length: 12 amino acids. CDR3 residues: CASTRTCAEAFF. CDR3 nucleotides: TGTGCCAGCACCAGAACTTGCGCTGAAGCTTTCTTT.

Note on this clonotype: Because the CDR3's place on the DNA is in doubt, the DNA is left out and the CDR3 is given as listed by TCRdb. The gene calls are TRBV12-3 or TRBV12-4 and TRBJ2-2; the DNA was not compared with TRBD2, the D call given in the table. The CDR3 length equals 14 residues, ends included. Here the CDR3 reads CASILGGTTGELFF.

The V call is TRBV11-1, the J call TRBJ2-1; 13 bases are a match to TRBD2. Germline V gene data show CDR1 as SGHAT and CDR2 as FQDESV (reference sequence). J gave up 0 bases and V 2 bases, and 7 bases lay outside the gene matches. This CDR3 comprises 19 residues. The CDR3 DNA reads TGTGCCAGCAGCTTACTGACTAGCGGGGGGCGATTCTCCTACAATGAGCAGTTCTTC. This gives the protein CASSLLTSGGRFSYNEQFF.

This chain uses TRBV5-6 with TRBJ2-5; no reliable D call. The V end lost 3 bases, the J end lost 4 bases, and 13 bases lay between the germline ends. CDR1 is SGHDT and CDR2 is YYEEEE in the germline V gene. This CDR3 comprises 14 residues. CDR3 sequence reads: CASSYDRTPETQYF. The CDR3 nucleotides are TGTGCCAGCAGCTACGACCGAACACCAGAGACCCAGTACTTC.

The rearrangement links TRBV27 to TRBJ1-1, with 7 bases identical to TRBD1. The length of the CDR3 is 14 residues. V shed 5 bases, J shed 1 base, and the junction held 4 bases outside the gene matches. The V gene's germline CDR1 is MNHEY and CDR2 SMNVEV (reference sequence). CDR3 amino acids: CASSRQGENTEAFF. The DNA of the CDR3 is TGTGCCAGCAGTAGACAGGGCGAGAACACTGAAGCTTTCTTT.

This clonotype turned up a few times. This chain uses TRBV5-1 with TRBJ1-2, with D unresolved. Looked up from germline, CDR1 is SGHRS and CDR2 is YFSETQ. The CDR3 length is 15 residues. Trimming took off 0 bases at V and 6 bases at J, with 15 bases between the two ends. The CDR3: CASSLEGDPIDGYTF. The CDR3 bases are TGCGCCAGCAGCTTGGAGGGAGATCCCATCGATGGCTACACCTTC.